This T cell receptor (beta chain) was identified during a study of cytomegalovirus exposure and HLA in healthy donors. Study overall: Earlier findings included roughly 120 million unique TCR beta sequences obtained from 150 million to 200 million T cells. Notes on the study in general: It was assumed in the presence/absence analyses that sequencing depth was roughly uniform across donors.

Amplification used 60 Vbeta primers and 13 Jbeta primers. As processed by the authors: A follow-up analysis tallied 70 million to 80 million unique TCR beta chains, roughly 11 million shared. Assay used: immunoSEQ multiplex PCR; TCRdb lists only in-frame clones, some missing. The DNA gave D and trimming, while V, J and clone size come from that table. The sample records tens of thousands of clones, approximately 78% being singletons. Germline V lookup: CDR1 SEHNR, CDR2 FQNEAQ (reference sequence). CDR3 size: 12 residues. V was pared by 8 bases and J by 6 bases, with 10 bases between. About this clone: Its antigen remains unknown.

The TCR comes from a man aged 40-49 years in good health and CMV-seronegative. J is TRBJ2-2 and V is TRBV7-9; TRBD2 might be the D (7 bases). The specimen was PBMCs. DNA for the CDR3: TGTGCCAGCGGGGGGGCCCCCGGGGAGCTGTTTTTT. It yields the protein CASGGAPGELFF.